What follows are 20 T cell receptor beta chains derived from one specimen sequenced in a study of cytomegalovirus exposure and HLA in healthy donors. 60 Vbeta and 13 Jbeta primers were used in PCR. Only in-frame clones appear in the TCRdb table, and some are missing; sequencing was by immunoSEQ multiplex PCR. The sample gives more than 100,000 clones, approximately 80% of which show up once; around 1.3% is in the top ten. The sequenced sample was PBMCs. Every receptor here comes from a woman aged 40 to 55 in good health and CMV-seronegative.

V usage is TRBV13 and J usage is TRBJ1-2; 10 bases line up with TRBD1. Trimming took 5 bases from V and 4 from J; bases not matched to a gene: 19. This CDR3 spans 19 amino acids. CDR1 and CDR2 (germline): PRHDT, FYEKMQ (reference sequence). The CDR3 protein is CASSPALGDRGTSSYGYTF. DNA for the CDR3: TGTGCCAGCAGCCCTGCCCTGGGGGACAGGGGTACCTCAAGCTATGGCTACACCTTC. Full variable domain (missing parts from reference TRBV13 and TRBJ1-2): AAGVIQSPRHLIKEKRETATLKCYPIPRHDTVYWYQQGPGQDPQFLISFYEKMQSDKGSIPDRFSAQQFSDYHSELNMSSLELGDSALYFCASSPALGDRGTSSYGYTFGSGTRLTVV.

This rearrangement joins TRBV10-2 to TRBJ2-3; maybe TRBD1 (5 bases). V shed 8 bases and J shed 0 bases, with 15 bases lying between them. The CDR3 has 15 residues. In germline, CDR1 is WSHSY, CDR2 SAAADI. This CDR3 reads CASDDVRQSTDTQYF. The CDR3 coding sequence is TGCGCCAGCGATGACGTGAGACAGAGCACAGATACGCAGTATTTT.

The CDR3 DNA is TGTGCCACCCGGACAGGGTCGCCCCTTAATTCACCCCTCCACTTT. Translating gives CATRTGSPLNSPLHF. This sequence joins TRBV28 and TRBJ1-6, with TRBD1 matching 8 bases. Per germline, CDR1 MDHEN and CDR2 SYDVKM. V lost 10 bases, J lost 6 bases, and 11 bases stayed unmatched. The CDR3 loop spans 15 amino acids.

The count of this clone is one. The V gene is TRBV5-1, the J gene TRBJ1-5; no reliable D call. This CDR3 has 15 residues. Germline-derived CDR1 and CDR2 are SGHRS and YFSETQ. V was cut by 0 bases and J by 3 bases, with 10 bases left in between. CDR3 sequence: CASSLGDDYNQPQHF. The DNA of the CDR3 is TGCGCCAGCAGCTTGGGGGATGACTACAATCAGCCCCAGCATTTT.

This clone showed up just a few times. The chain employs TRBV25-1 and TRBJ1-2; 8 bases map to TRBD1. The length of the CDR3 is 15 residues. Trimming removed 1 base from V and 9 bases from J; junction bases left unmatched: 10. From germline, CDR1 is MGHDK and CDR2 SYGVNS. CDR3 sequence reads: CASSESWADRDSYTF. The DNA for the CDR3 is TGTGCCAGCAGTGAATCATGGGCGGACAGGGATAGCTACACCTTC.

The rearrangement links TRBV21-1 to TRBJ2-3; the table assigns TRBD2, which was not confirmed against the DNA. TRBV21-1 is a listed pseudogene. The CDR3 has 15 amino acids. The CDR3 loop is CASRIGGPSTDTQYF. The CDR3 DNA reads TGTGCCAGCAGGATCGGGGGGCCAAGCACAGATACGCAGTATTTT.

The J gene is TRBJ1-4, the V gene TRBV6-6; D perhaps matches TRBD1 (5 bases). This CDR3 contains 13 residues. CDR1 and CDR2 from the germline V gene are MNHNY and SVGAGI (reference sequence). Trimming took 8 bases from V and 0 from J, leaving 7 bases between them. CDR3 bases: TGTGCCAGCTTGACAGCAACTAATGAAAAACTGTTTTTT. Its protein product is CASLTATNEKLFF.

This clone turned up a few times. The genes are TRBV19 and TRBJ2-2; 7 nucleotides match TRBD2. This CDR3 has 14 amino acids. The germline V gene has CDR1 LNHDA and CDR2 SQIVND (reference sequence). J was trimmed by 6 bases and V by 6 bases; bases with no gene match: 7. CDR3 residues: CASRASGGAGELFF. For the CDR3, the DNA is TGTGCCAGTAGAGCGAGTGGGGGGGCCGGGGAGCTGTTTTTT.

The rearrangement uses TRBV6-5 and TRBJ2-7, with TRBD1 matching 9 bases. The CDR3 runs 14 residues. Germline V CDR1 and CDR2: MNHEY, SVGAGI. V shed 6 bases, J shed 3 bases, and the junction held 6 bases outside the gene matches. The chain's CDR3 is CASRPTGGNYEQYF. The DNA of the CDR3 is TGTGCCAGCAGGCCGACAGGGGGGAACTACGAGCAGTACTTC.

The rearrangement joins TRBV4-2 to TRBJ2-2; a weak D match, TRBD2 (6 bases). This CDR3 comprises 14 residues. Germline V CDR1 and CDR2: LGHNA, YNFKEQ. V was shortened by 5 bases and J by 5 bases, with 12 bases between the two germline ends. CDR3 sequence (DNA): TGTGCCAGCAGCTTTAGCGGAACTACCGGGGAGCTGTTTTTT. Encoded protein: CASSFSGTTGELFF.

The V call is TRBV28, the J call TRBJ1-1; D remains ambiguous. The CDR3 spans 14 residues. Germline-derived CDR1 and CDR2 are MDHEN and SYDVKM. The V and J ends lost 5 bases and 1 base respectively, with 11 bases between them. CDR3 region: CASSLSGANTEAFF. DNA of the CDR3: TGTGCCAGCAGTCTCAGTGGAGCGAACACTGAAGCTTTCTTT. The complete variable domain, with remaining parts taken from reference TRBV28 and TRBJ1-1, reads DVKVTQSSRYLVKRTGEKVFLECVQDMDHENMFWYRQDPGLGLRLIYFSYDVKMKEKGDIPEGYSVSREKKERFSLILESASTNQTSMYLCASSLSGANTEAFFGQGTRLTVV.

V gene TRBV10-3 combines with J gene TRBJ2-7, with TRBD1 identical over 7 bases. V was pared by 4 bases and J by 6 bases, with 6 bases of the junction left unmatched. The CDR3 is 13 amino acids. CDR1 is ENHRY and CDR2 is SYGVKD in the germline V gene. The CDR3 DNA reads TGTGCCATCAGTGGCACAGGGGACGGCGAGCAGTACTTC. This translates into CAISGTGDGEQYF.

This clone was seen just once. The CDR3 sequence: CASSSSDSCEQYF. The DNA for the CDR3 is TGTGCCAGCAGCTCCTCGGACAGCTGCGAGCAGTACTTC. This chain connects TRBV6-1 to TRBJ2-7; TRBD1 might be the D (6 bases). With 6 bases removed from V and 6 bases from J, the gap between germline ends came to 15 bases. The CDR3 length is 13 residues. The germline V gene has CDR1 MNHNS and CDR2 SASEGT.

This chain links TRBV4-1 with TRBJ1-1; tentatively, D is TRBD1 (6 bases). Trimming cost V 3 bases and J 4 bases, with 15 bases left between them. The CDR3 runs to 15 residues. Looked up from germline, CDR1 is MGHRA and CDR2 is YSYEKL. Here the CDR3 reads CASSQYDPRGTEAFF. The CDR3 nucleotides read TGCGCCAGCAGCCAGTATGACCCCAGGGGCACTGAAGCTTTCTTT.

V gene TRBV6-5 combines with J gene TRBJ1-1, with 8 nucleotides matching TRBD1. The ends lost 1 base at V and 0 bases at J; junction bases unmatched: 4. This CDR3 is 16 amino acids long. The germline CDR1 and CDR2 sequences are MNHEY and SVGAGI. CDR3 bases: TGTGCCAGCAGTTACTACGGGACAGGCTTGAACACTGAAGCTTTCTTT. This gives the protein CASSYYGTGLNTEAFF.

This clone was seen a handful of times. V gene TRBV4-1 combines with J gene TRBJ1-3; a possible D gene is TRBD1 (6 bases). The germline gives CDR1 MGHRA, CDR2 YSYEKL. V shed 4 bases and J shed 3 bases, with 16 bases lying between them. The CDR3 totals 16 residues. CDR3 bases: TGCGCCAGCAGCCCCACAGGGACGATAAGTGGAAACACCATATATTTT. Translation: CASSPTGTISGNTIYF.

This chain connects TRBV5-4 to TRBJ1-1; D gene uncertain. The germline gives CDR1 SGHNT, CDR2 YYREEE (reference sequence). Trimming cost V 7 bases and J 4 bases, with 17 bases left between them. This CDR3 has 14 amino acids. In nucleotides, the CDR3 is TGTGCCAGCGGTCACGGGCTCGAGGGCACTGAAGCTTTCTTT. Translating it yields CASGHGLEGTEAFF.

On this clone itself: The junction departs from the called germline gene at one end, perhaps through a read error. The rearrangement uses TRBV5-1 and TRBJ2-1; D may be TRBD1 (6 bases). Germline CDR1 is SGHRS and CDR2 is YFSETQ. The CDR3 contains 13 residues. In DNA, the CDR3 is TGCGCCAGCAGCATTATACAGGGCCGCATAGAGATCTTC. Amino acid sequence: CASSIIQGRIEIF.

J is TRBJ1-6 and V is TRBV28; D gene unclear. This CDR3 spans 14 amino acids. Per the germline V gene, CDR1 is MDHEN and CDR2 is SYDVKM. The germline V and J ends were trimmed by 5 bases and 9 bases, with 14 bases remaining between them. CDR3 bases: TGTGCCAGCAGTCGAACAGCAGAAAGTTCACCCCTCCACTTT. The encoded protein is CASSRTAESSPLHF.

V is TRBV6-1 and J is TRBJ1-4; possible D gene TRBD1, 5 bases. V lost 6 bases and J 4 bases, leaving 15 bases between the germline ends. CDR3 length: 15 amino acids. The germline V gene has CDR1 MNHNS and CDR2 SASEGT. In nucleotides, the CDR3 is TGTGCCAGCAGGGAGACGGGGGTCAGTAATGAAAAACTGTTTTTT. Translated: CASRETGVSNEKLFF.